The rows below give T cell receptor beta chains drawn from one sample of a study of cytomegalovirus exposure and HLA in healthy donors. Assay: immunoSEQ multiplex PCR; the TCRdb copy retains only in-frame clones and omits some. The sample lists about 190,000 clones, over 60% seen once, with around 1% in the top ten. Sequenced: PBMCs. Source of these receptors: a woman aged 35 to 49 in good health and CMV-seronegative. CDR3s include the opening cysteine and the closing phenylalanine or tryptophan. The order of the fields is V gene, D gene, clone size, J gene, CDR3 protein, CDR3 DNA. D genes are given only for firm matches. Size is omitted from some rows. Given values are once, few, many or a class for expanded clones.

>TRBV19|TRBD2|once|TRBJ2-1
CASSISGSFYNEQFF
TGTGCCAGTAGTATAAGCGGGAGTTTTTACAATGAGCAGTTCTTC
>TRBV7-9|-|-|TRBJ2-7
CASSLDQGSYEQYF
TGTGCCAGCAGCTTAGACCAGGGCTCCTACGAGCAGTACTTC
>TRBV9|TRBD1|-|TRBJ1-1
CASSVGQGISGAFF
TGTGCCAGCAGCGTAGGACAGGGAATTTCTGGAGCTTTCTTT
>TRBV7-3|TRBD1|-|TRBJ1-2
CASSPGQVIGYGYTF
TGTGCCAGCAGCCCCGGACAGGTTATCGGCTATGGCTACACCTTC
>TRBV19|-|-|TRBJ2-6
CASSRGGGSGANVLTF
TGTGCCAGTTCGCGAGGTGGGGGGTCTGGGGCCAACGTCCTGACTTTC
>TRBV5-5|TRBD1|-|TRBJ1-1
CASSLARGRFRTEAFF
TGTGCCAGCAGCTTGGCGAGGGGGCGGTTCAGGACTGAAGCTTTCTTT
>TRBV7-8|-|once|TRBJ1-2
CASSPRDAGGYGYTF
TGTGCCAGCAGCCCGCGGGACGCGGGGGGCTATGGCTACACCTTC
>TRBV20-1|-|-|TRBJ2-3
CSAPRSDTQYF
TGCAGTGCTCCAAGGAGCGATACGCAGTATTTT
>TRBV7-9|-|-|TRBJ2-2
CASSTQGGTGELFF
TGTGCCAGCAGCACCCAGGGGGGAACCGGGGAGCTGTTTTTT
>TRBV19|TRBD1|-|TRBJ1-2
CASTPGQGYYGYTF
TGTGCCAGTACCCCGGGACAGGGTTACTATGGCTACACCTTC
>TRBV11-3|TRBD2|-|TRBJ2-1
CASSSGASGAYNEQFF
TGTGCCAGCAGCTCCGGGGCTAGCGGAGCTTACAATGAGCAGTTCTTC